What follows are 19 T cell receptor beta chains derived from one specimen sequenced in a study of blood T cell repertoires in COVID-19 (TCRdb year 2020). Library prep was done by the immunoSEQ multiplex PCR assay. TCRdb mirrors the immuneACCESS table, restricted to in-frame sequences. Some clones are absent from its copies; in checked studies, under half trace to an unresolved V gene, and the reason for the others is unknown. Present in this sample are 84,000 or so clones, 78% of which were seen just once. The top ten clonotypes cover 6.3% of the sample. The source material was peripheral blood. These receptors were collected from a man between 65 and 80 years old with COVID-19, enrolled during active disease.

The V and J genes are TRBV5-1 and TRBJ1-4; TRBD1 aligns across 9 bases. This CDR3 comprises 15 residues. Germline V gene data show CDR1 as SGHRS and CDR2 as YFSETQ. V shed 4 bases, J shed 6 bases, and the junction held 7 bases outside the gene matches. CDR3 sequence (DNA): TGCGCCAGCAGCATAGGGGACAGGGCTGATGAAAAACTGTTTTTT. It codes for CASSIGDRADEKLFF. Together with reference TRBV5-1 and TRBJ1-4, the CDR3 gives the full variable domain: KAGVTQTPRYLIKTRGQQVTLSCSPISGHRSVSWYQQTPGQGLQFLFEYFSETQRNKGNFPGRFSGRQFSNSRSEMNVSTLELGDSALYLCASSIGDRADEKLFFGSGTQLSVL.

There are a few counts of this clone. J is TRBJ2-7 and V is TRBV7-2; 10 bases fit TRBD1. Germline values: CDR1 SGHTA, CDR2 FQGNSA. With 3 bases clipped from V and 6 bases from J, the junction kept 5 bases outside the gene matches. The CDR3 runs to 14 residues. CDR3 DNA sequence: TGTGCCAGCAGCTTCAACCGGGACAGGGGCGAGCAGTACTTC. This sequence encodes CASSFNRDRGEQYF. The full variable domain, with the rest looked up from reference TRBV7-2 and TRBJ2-7, is GAGVSQSPSNKVTEKGKDVELRCDPISGHTALYWYRQSLGQGLEFLIYFQGNSAPDKSGLPSDRFSAERTGGSVSTLTIQRTQQEDSAVYLCASSFNRDRGEQYFGPGTRLTVT.

Written as DNA, the CDR3 is TGCGCCAGCAGCCAGTCGGGGATTAATGAGCAGTTCTTC. This gives the protein CASSQSGINEQFF. V usage is TRBV4-3 and J usage is TRBJ2-1; TRBD2 might be the D (5 bases). Germline-derived CDR1 and CDR2 are LGHNA and YSLEER. Trimming cost V 3 bases and J 7 bases, with 10 bases left between them. The CDR3 consists of 13 residues.

The CDR3: CASRRAAGENYGYTF. The CDR3, as DNA: TGCGCCAGCAGGCGGGCAGCTGGAGAGAACTATGGCTACACCTTC. The chain links TRBV5-1 to TRBJ1-2; D gene unclear. Germline V gene sequence: CDR1 SGHRS, CDR2 YFSETQ. The V gene lost 5 bases and the J gene lost 2 bases, with 16 bases spanning the gap. The CDR3 contains 15 residues.

This rearrangement joins TRBV5-8 to TRBJ2-7, with D unclear. The germline V and J ends were trimmed by 3 bases and 2 bases, with 21 bases remaining between them. Germline assignment: CDR1 SGHTS and CDR2 YDEGEE. The length of the CDR3 is 17 residues. The CDR3 sequence is CASSWPRVGQVTYEQYF. CDR3 in DNA: TGTGCCAGCAGCTGGCCGCGTGTTGGGCAGGTTACCTACGAGCAGTACTTC. Drawing the rest from reference TRBV5-8 and TRBJ2-7, the complete variable domain is EAGVTQSPTHLIKTRGQQATLRCSPISGHTSVYWYQQALGLGLQFLLWYDEGEERNRGNFPPRFSGRQFPNYSSELNVNALELEDSALYLCASSWPRVGQVTYEQYFGPGTRLTVT.

This clone was detected once. The chain recombines TRBV9 with TRBJ2-5; 12 nucleotides agree with TRBD2. The V gene's germline CDR1 is SGDLS and CDR2 YYNGEE. Trimming removed 3 bases from V and 5 bases from J; junction bases left unmatched: 8. The CDR3 loop spans 16 amino acids. CDR3 DNA sequence: TGTGCCAGCAGCGCAGCTAGCGGGAGGGCCGGGGAGACCCAGTACTTC. Protein product: CASSAASGRAGETQYF. The full variable domain, completed using reference TRBV9 and TRBJ2-5, is DSGVTQTPKHLITATGQRVTLRCSPRSGDLSVYWYQQSLDQGLQFLIQYYNGEERAKGNILERFSAQQFPDLHSELNLSSLELGDSALYFCASSAASGRAGETQYFGPGTRLLVL.

This sequence joins TRBV15 and TRBJ1-4, with TRBD1 as a possible D gene (6 bases). Trimming shortened V by 0 bases and J by 7 bases, and 12 bases separated the two germline ends. CDR1 and CDR2 from the germline V gene are LNHNV and YYDKDF (reference sequence). The CDR3 is 15 residues long. The CDR3 region is CATSRDIGGSEKLFF. The CDR3 DNA is TGTGCCACCAGCAGAGATATAGGGGGTAGTGAAAAACTGTTTTTT.

The chain combines TRBV4-2 with TRBJ2-5; 13 bases align to TRBD2. Looked up from germline, CDR1 is LGHNA and CDR2 is YNFKEQ. This CDR3 contains 18 residues. After removal of 4 bases from V and 0 bases from J, the junction contained 8 bases not matched to a gene. CDR3 in amino acids: CASSPGLAGVPYQETQYF. DNA of the CDR3: TGTGCCAGCAGCCCAGGACTAGCGGGGGTCCCGTACCAAGAGACCCAGTACTTC.

The genes are TRBV11-2 and TRBJ2-7, with TRBD2 as a possible D gene (5 bases). This CDR3 has 14 residues. Germline V CDR1 and CDR2: SGHAT, FQNNGV. V was cut by 1 base and J by 3 bases, with 10 bases left in between. Here the CDR3 DNA reads TGTGCCAGCAGCTTAGGCGGGTACCTCTACGAGCAGTACTTC. Its protein product is CASSLGGYLYEQYF. Looking up the rest from reference TRBV11-2 and TRBJ2-7 gives the full variable domain: EAGVAQSPRYKIIEKRQSVAFWCNPISGHATLYWYQQILGQGPKLLIQFQNNGVVDDSQLPKDRFSAERLKGVDSTLKIQPAKLEDSAVYLCASSLGGYLYEQYFGPGTRLTVT.

This clone came up a few times. This CDR3 reads CASSRTGYNQPQHF. CDR3 DNA: TGTGCCAGCAGTAGGACAGGATACAATCAGCCCCAGCATTTT. The V and J genes are TRBV2 and TRBJ1-5, with TRBD1 matching 7 bases. Germline V gene sequence: CDR1 SNHLY, CDR2 FYNNEI. The CDR3 loop spans 14 amino acids. The V gene end was trimmed by 5 bases and the J gene end by 3 bases; junction bases not matched to a gene: 4.

The chain employs TRBV11-3 and TRBJ2-3, with a possible D match to TRBD2 (6 bases). CDR1 is SGHNT, CDR2 YENEEA, per germline. Between the trimmed V and J ends, which lost 0 bases and 10 bases, there was a span of 14 bases. The CDR3 runs to 14 residues. The CDR3 DNA reads TGTGCCAGCAGCTTAGACTTTGCGGGGATAGCGCAGTATTTT. Its translation is CASSLDFAGIAQYF.

The chain recombines TRBV28 with TRBJ1-1; 9 bases match TRBD1. This CDR3 is built from 15 residues. Germline CDR1 is MDHEN and CDR2 is SYDVKM. Trimming cost V 5 bases and J 5 bases; bases outside gene matches: 9. The CDR3 spells CASSRAGTGRTEAFF. The DNA of the CDR3 is TGTGCCAGCAGTCGAGCCGGGACAGGGCGTACTGAAGCTTTCTTT. The variable domain in full, with the rest retrieved from reference TRBV28 and TRBJ1-1, is DVKVTQSSRYLVKRTGEKVFLECVQDMDHENMFWYRQDPGLGLRLIYFSYDVKMKEKGDIPEGYSVSREKKERFSLILESASTNQTSMYLCASSRAGTGRTEAFFGQGTRLTVV.

The chain joins TRBV11-2 to TRBJ2-5; a weak D match, TRBD2 (5 bases). This CDR3 is 14 amino acids long. V was shortened by 7 bases and J by 4 bases, with 16 bases between the two germline ends. CDR1 SGHAT and CDR2 FQNNGV come from the germline V gene. Written as DNA, the CDR3 is TGTGCCAGCAAGAGAGGAGGCGCATTAGAGACCCAGTACTTC. Its protein is CASKRGGALETQYF.

This clone was recorded a few times. The V call is TRBV7-2, the J call TRBJ1-5; tentatively, D is TRBD1 (5 bases). V lost 5 bases and J lost 6, with 11 bases in between. Germline-derived CDR1 and CDR2 are SGHTA and FQGNSA. This CDR3 has 13 residues. The CDR3 coding sequence is TGTGCCAGCAGCCCAGGGTCGGGTCAGCCCCAGCATTTT. The encoded protein is CASSPGSGQPQHF.

V is TRBV10-3 and J is TRBJ1-5; 8 bases are shared with TRBD1. Trimming cost V 4 bases and J 4 bases; bases outside gene matches: 3. Germline V gives CDR1 ENHRY, CDR2 SYGVKD. The CDR3 has 14 residues. The CDR3 DNA reads as TGTGCCATCAGTGCGGGACAGGAAAATCAGCCCCAGCATTTT. It specifies CAISAGQENQPQHF.

The V and J genes are TRBV19 and TRBJ1-5; TRBD1 is a possible D gene (5 bases). Germline V CDR1 and CDR2: LNHDA, SQIVND (reference sequence). Deletions cut 2 bases from V and 7 bases from J, with 15 bases between. CDR3 length: 15 amino acids. CDR3 loop: CASSIISRGGQPQHF. The CDR3 bases are TGTGCCAGTAGTATAATCAGTAGGGGAGGGCAGCCCCAGCATTTT.

This clone appeared a few times. The chain joins TRBV14 to TRBJ1-1; the D is unclear. This CDR3 is 14 amino acids long. The V gene's germline CDR1 is SGHDN and CDR2 FVKESK. V was shortened by 4 bases and J by 11 bases, with 20 bases between the two germline ends. The CDR3 DNA reads TGTGCCAGCAGCCCCCTGCTTAGCGTGAACTCGGCTTTCTTT. It specifies CASSPLLSVNSAFF.

V usage is TRBV7-2 and J usage is TRBJ2-5; D gene ambiguous. The V gene lost 2 bases and the J gene lost 3 bases, with 7 bases spanning the gap. The CDR3 consists of 13 residues. The germline gives CDR1 SGHTA, CDR2 FQGNSA. Written as DNA, the CDR3 is TGTGCCAGCAGCTTAAACCAGGAAGAGACCCAGTACTTC. It is translated as CASSLNQEETQYF.

The chain is built from TRBV2 and TRBJ1-5; D is uncertain. The CDR3 is made up of 13 amino acids. V was clipped by 6 bases and J by 4 bases, with 10 bases between them. Germline V gene data show CDR1 as SNHLY and CDR2 as FYNNEI. CDR3 region: CASRWGGNQPQHF. CDR3 in DNA: TGTGCCAGCAGATGGGGAGGTAATCAGCCCCAGCATTTT.